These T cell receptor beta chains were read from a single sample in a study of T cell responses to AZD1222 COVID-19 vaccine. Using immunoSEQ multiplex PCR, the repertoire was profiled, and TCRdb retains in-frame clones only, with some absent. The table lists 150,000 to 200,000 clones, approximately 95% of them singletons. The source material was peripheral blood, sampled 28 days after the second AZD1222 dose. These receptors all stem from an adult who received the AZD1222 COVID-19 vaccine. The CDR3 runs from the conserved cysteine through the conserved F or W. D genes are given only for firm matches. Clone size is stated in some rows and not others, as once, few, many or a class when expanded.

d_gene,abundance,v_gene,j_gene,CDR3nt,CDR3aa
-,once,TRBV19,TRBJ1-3,TGTGCCAGTAGTATAACGGACACGTTCTCTGGAAACACCATATATTTT,CASSITDTFSGNTIYF
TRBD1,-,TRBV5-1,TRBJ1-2,TGCGCCAGCAGCTCCGACAGGGCCTATGGCTACACCTTC,CASSSDRAYGYTF
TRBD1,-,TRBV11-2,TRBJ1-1,TGTGCCAGCAGCCCCTTCAGGGGGAAGAACACTGAAGCTTTCTTT,CASSPFRGKNTEAFF
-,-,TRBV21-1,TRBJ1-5,TGTGCCGTCAGGAGGGGTTCCAATCAGCCCCAGCATTTT,CAVRRGSNQPQHF
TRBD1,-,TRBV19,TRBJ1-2,TGTGCCAGCCTCCCTCGGGACAGGGGACGTATCTATGGCTACACCTTC,CASLPRDRGRIYGYTF
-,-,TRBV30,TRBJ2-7,TGTGCCTGGAGTGTCGGCGGCGTGGAGTACGAGCAGTACTTC,CAWSVGGVEYEQYF
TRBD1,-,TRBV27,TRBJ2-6,TGTGCCAGCAGTTTACAGGGGGCTGGGGCCAACGTCCTGACTTTC,CASSLQGAGANVLTF
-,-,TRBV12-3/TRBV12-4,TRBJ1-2,TGTGCCAGCAGTTTAGAACGGAGATATGGCTACACCTTC,CASSLERRYGYTF
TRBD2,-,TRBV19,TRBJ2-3,TGTGCCAGTAGTATTATCGAGCGGGGGGGCGGCACAGATACGCAGTATTTT,CASSIIERGGGTDTQYF
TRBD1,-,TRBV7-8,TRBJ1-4,TGTGCCAGCAGCCTTTGGGACAGGGACGAAAAACTGTTTTTT,CASSLWDRDEKLFF
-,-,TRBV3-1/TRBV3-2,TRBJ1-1,TGTGCCAGCAGCCAAGTCAGTAGGCGCGCTGAAGCTTTCTTT,CASSQVSRRAEAFF
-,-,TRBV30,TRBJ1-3,TGTGCCTGGAGGCCAGGGGCTGGAAACACCATATATTTT,CAWRPGAGNTIYF
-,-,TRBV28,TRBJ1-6,TGTGCCAGCAGTACCACAGGGAATTCACCCCTCCACTTT,CASSTTGNSPLHF
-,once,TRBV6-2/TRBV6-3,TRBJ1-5,TGTGCCAGCAGTTATGGAGAGCTAAGCAATCAGCCCCAGCATTTT,CASSYGELSNQPQHF
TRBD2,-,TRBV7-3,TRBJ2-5,TGTGCCAGCAGCTTAATAAGCGGGGGACAACAAGAGACCCAGTACTTC,CASSLISGGQQETQYF
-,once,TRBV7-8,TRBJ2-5,TGTGCCAGCAGCTTAGTCGGGAGCCAAGAGACCCAGTACTTC,CASSLVGSQETQYF
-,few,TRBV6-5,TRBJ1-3,TGTGCCAGCAGGCAGAGCCTCGGAAACACCATATATTTT,CASRQSLGNTIYF
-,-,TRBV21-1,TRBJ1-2,TGTGCCAGCAGCAAGAACAAGGGGGGCTACACCTTC,CASSKNKGGYTF
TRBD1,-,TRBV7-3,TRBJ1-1,TGTGCCAGCAGCTCAAGCTCAGGGGGCCCTAGGAACACTGAAGCTTTCTTT,CASSSSSGGPRNTEAFF
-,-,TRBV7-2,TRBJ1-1,TGTGCCAGCAGCTTAGGGGCGTCCCGTGAAGCTTTCTTT,CASSLGASREAFF
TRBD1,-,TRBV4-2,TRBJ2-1,TGTGCCAGCAGTCAACCGGGACAGGGAACGAATGAGCAGTTCTTC,CASSQPGQGTNEQFF
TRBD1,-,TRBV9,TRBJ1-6,TGTGCCAGCAGCGTCGGGACAGGGAGTTCACCCCTCCACTTT,CASSVGTGSSPLHF